This is a list of T cell receptor beta chains from one sample in a study of T cells in Graves' hyperthyroidism and ophthalmopathy. A single record per CDR3 protein comes from TCRdb applying MiXCR to the multiplex PCR reads. The top ten hold about 27% of the sample, which has approximately 360,000 distinct CDR3 sequences, about 15% seen once. Sequencing used blood. These receptors were obtained from a woman younger than 30 with Graves' hyperthyroidism that later progressed to Graves' ophthalmopathy. The CDR3 runs from the conserved cysteine through the conserved F or W. Size is omitted from some rows. Given values are once, few, many or a class for expanded clones.

CDR3 protein: CASSPARVPPFPSWGGELFF
V gene: TRBV11-2
clone size: many
CDR3 length: 20

CDR3 protein: CASSPYNFSSSGYTF
V gene: TRBV7-9
clone size: few
CDR3 length: 15

CDR3 protein: CSASSGVRETQYF
V gene: TRBV20-1
clone size: few
CDR3 length: 13

CDR3 protein: CASSLGLAGALETQYF
V gene: TRBV13
clone size: many
CDR3 length: 16

CDR3 protein: CASSYSISGETQYF
V gene: TRBV6-5
clone size: -
CDR3 length: 14

CDR3 protein: CASSPGGGRGRAANEQFF
V gene: TRBV7-8
clone size: many
CDR3 length: 18

CDR3 protein: CASSQEIEGGQETQYF
V gene: TRBV4-1
clone size: -
CDR3 length: 16

CDR3 protein: CASKEREPYEQYF
V gene: TRBV2
clone size: many
CDR3 length: 13

CDR3 protein: CASSLAGQGAYEQYF
V gene: TRBV5-6
clone size: -
CDR3 length: 15

CDR3 protein: CASSLQHSNQPQHF
V gene: TRBV6-1
clone size: few
CDR3 length: 14

CDR3 protein: CASSPDSHNEKLFF
V gene: TRBV7-9
clone size: -
CDR3 length: 14

CDR3 protein: CASSLYQPGELGSPEQYF
V gene: TRBV27
clone size: few
CDR3 length: 18

CDR3 protein: CASRPGGDTEAFF
V gene: TRBV28
clone size: many
CDR3 length: 13

CDR3 protein: CAISVRETSTDTQYF
V gene: TRBV10-3
clone size: few
CDR3 length: 15

CDR3 protein: CASSWDLNEQFF
V gene: TRBV2
clone size: many
CDR3 length: 12

CDR3 protein: CVSTLRGQVEGYTF
V gene: TRBV27
clone size: -
CDR3 length: 14

CDR3 protein: CASSQGQTYEQYF
V gene: TRBV18
clone size: -
CDR3 length: 13